A selection of T cell receptor beta chains follows, all from one sample in a study of blood T cell repertoires in COVID-19. TCRdb's table, derived via immunoSEQ multiplex PCR, lists solely in-frame clones and lacks some. The repertoire has approximately 280,000 clones, roughly nine tenths of them found once; the top ten carry over 2%. Source material: PBMCs or T cells enriched from blood (not recorded which). The source is a woman younger than 35 who had recovered from COVID-19. Each CDR3 is given with its conserved first and last residue. The D gene is left open where the match is weak. For some rows the clone size is stated as once, few or many, or as a class when expanded; others skip it.

CDR3 protein: CASSFRLQNTGELFF
CDR3 DNA: TGCGCCAGCAGCTTCCGACTCCAGAATACCGGGGAGCTGTTTTTT
J gene: TRBJ2-2
V gene: TRBV5-1
D gene: -
clone size: once

CDR3 protein: CASSPGQFGETQYF
CDR3 DNA: TGTGCCAGCAGCCCCGGACAGTTTGGAGAGACCCAGTACTTC
J gene: TRBJ2-5
V gene: TRBV27
D gene: -
clone size: -

CDR3 protein: CASSQDFVAWRNEQFF
CDR3 DNA: TGTGCCAGCAGCCAAGATTTTGTAGCTTGGCGGAATGAGCAGTTCTTC
J gene: TRBJ2-1
V gene: TRBV14
D gene: -
clone size: -

CDR3 protein: CASSPGPGGSTGELFF
CDR3 DNA: TGCGCCAGCAGCCCGGGACCGGGGGGCAGCACCGGGGAGCTGTTTTTT
J gene: TRBJ2-2
V gene: TRBV5-1
D gene: -
clone size: -

CDR3 protein: CASSFRPAGTGELFF
CDR3 DNA: TGTGCCAGCAGCTTTCGGCCAGCGGGCACCGGGGAGCTGTTTTTT
J gene: TRBJ2-2
V gene: TRBV7-9
D gene: -
clone size: -

CDR3 protein: CASSSRTRIDEQFF
CDR3 DNA: TGTGCCAGCAGCTCCAGGACTAGGATCGATGAGCAGTTCTTC
J gene: TRBJ2-1
V gene: TRBV7-8
D gene: TRBD2
clone size: once

CDR3 protein: CASRDRANTGELFF
CDR3 DNA: TGTGCCAGTAGGGACAGGGCGAACACCGGGGAGCTGTTTTTT
J gene: TRBJ2-2
V gene: TRBV19
D gene: TRBD1
clone size: once

CDR3 protein: CASSLGQQGVEQFF
CDR3 DNA: TGCGCCAGCAGCTTGGGCCAACAAGGGGTTGAGCAGTTCTTC
J gene: TRBJ2-1
V gene: TRBV5-1
D gene: -
clone size: many

CDR3 protein: CASSLDGFEQYF
CDR3 DNA: TGTGCCAGCAGCTTGGACGGGTTCGAGCAGTACTTC
J gene: TRBJ2-7
V gene: TRBV5-4
D gene: -
clone size: -

CDR3 protein: CARSPPRSDACEQYF
CDR3 DNA: TGTGCCAGAAGCCCACCCCGTAGCGACGCCTGTGAGCAGTACTTC
J gene: TRBJ2-7
V gene: TRBV5-3
D gene: -
clone size: -

CDR3 protein: CASSPPLNNEQFF
CDR3 DNA: TGTGCCAGCTCACCACCTCTTAACAATGAGCAGTTCTTC
J gene: TRBJ2-1
V gene: TRBV18
D gene: -
clone size: -

CDR3 protein: CASSRGTPPNEKLFF
CDR3 DNA: TGTGCCAGCAGTAGGGGGACACCTCCTAATGAAAAACTGTTTTTT
J gene: TRBJ1-4
V gene: TRBV28
D gene: -
clone size: -

CDR3 protein: CASSPFGQGVMNTEAFF
CDR3 DNA: TGTGCCAGCTCACCGTTTGGGCAGGGGGTTATGAACACTGAAGCTTTCTTT
J gene: TRBJ1-1
V gene: TRBV18
D gene: TRBD1
clone size: -